This is a list of T cell receptor beta chains from one sample in a study of shared clonotypes between healthy human individuals. TCRdb's copy holds only in-frame clones and misses some; the assay was immunoSEQ multiplex PCR. The sample shows about 1 million clones, around 76% of them seen only once. The sequencing sample was made of memory CD4+ T cells sorted from blood. These receptors were taken from a man aged 18 to 29 in good health. Both conserved end residues are part of each CDR3. The D gene is left open where the match is weak. Not every row has a clone size; where given, it reads once, few, many or a size class.

len | abundance | j_gene | d_gene | v_gene | CDR3aa
15 | NA | TRBJ1-6 | TRBD1 | TRBV5-8 | CASSQGGSYNSPLHF
19 | NA | TRBJ2-3 | TRBD2 | TRBV5-1 | CASSLEVVAIAGGLDTQYF
16 | NA | TRBJ2-7 | TRBD2 | TRBV5-4 | CASSSLSSGRAYEQYF
15 | many | TRBJ1-2 | NA | TRBV5-4 | CASSQLTQGNYGYTF
13 | NA | TRBJ1-5 | NA | TRBV30 | CAWGREDYQPQHF
13 | NA | TRBJ2-1 | NA | TRBV7-8 | CASSLGGSPEQFF
16 | NA | TRBJ2-2 | TRBD1 | TRBV4-1 | CASSKNLQGAPGELFF
14 | NA | TRBJ1-2 | NA | TRBV6-6 | CASSYPQGYDGYTF
15 | NA | TRBJ2-1 | TRBD2 | TRBV27 | CASSSGLAGFNEQFF
15 | NA | TRBJ1-2 | TRBD1 | TRBV7-9 | CASSPSSGGGYGYTF
15 | NA | TRBJ2-7 | NA | TRBV9 | CASSLVPNGVSEQYF
13 | NA | TRBJ2-2 | NA | TRBV16 | CASSQVTAGELFF
15 | NA | TRBJ2-2 | TRBD1 | TRBV10-3 | CASSERGQGGGELFF
16 | NA | TRBJ2-3 | TRBD2 | TRBV12-5 | CASGLGTSGERDTQYF
16 | NA | TRBJ2-1 | NA | TRBV11-2 | CASSLLGVGGKDEQFF
15 | few | TRBJ2-1 | NA | TRBV10-3 | CAISESGLLYNEQFF
14 | NA | TRBJ1-2 | TRBD1 | TRBV5-1 | CASSPMGQGNGYTF
14 | NA | TRBJ2-3 | TRBD2 | TRBV2 | CASSEGTGTTVQYF
13 | few | TRBJ1-2 | NA | TRBV28 | CASSLVPDYGYTF
13 | NA | TRBJ2-1 | NA | TRBV5-1 | CASSLVFRNEQFF
15 | NA | TRBJ1-2 | TRBD1 | TRBV4-1 | CASSQEATGSYGYTF
15 | NA | TRBJ2-3 | NA | TRBV7-8 | CASSLALGNTDTQYF
15 | NA | TRBJ1-6 | NA | TRBV5-1 | CASSPGTAGSSPLHF
12 | NA | TRBJ2-5 | NA | TRBV19 | CASSSSYYAQYF
14 | NA | TRBJ1-4 | NA | TRBV6-6 | CASSRTLSGEKLFF
16 | NA | TRBJ2-2 | NA | TRBV7-9 | CASSLGEGPFAGELFF
15 | NA | TRBJ1-2 | NA | TRBV10-3 | CAISEAGPTSYGYTF
15 | NA | TRBJ1-4 | NA | TRBV4-1 | CASSQGEGGNEKLFF
11 | NA | TRBJ1-2 | NA | TRBV5-4 | CASSSPRSYTF
14 | few | TRBJ1-2 | NA | TRBV5-1 | CASSLDRLVLGYTF
12 | NA | TRBJ1-6 | NA | TRBV28 | CASSLIDSPLHF
11 | few | TRBJ2-7 | NA | TRBV5-1 | CARPGDYEQYF
14 | NA | TRBJ2-1 | NA | TRBV14 | CASSPLGSYNEQFF
16 | NA | TRBJ1-2 | NA | TRBV6-1 | CASSEGGGGPYYGYTF
15 | NA | TRBJ2-7 | TRBD1 | TRBV4-3 | CASSRTGTGGLEQYF
13 | NA | TRBJ2-7 | NA | TRBV27 | CASKAGVSYEQYF
15 | many | TRBJ2-5 | TRBD1 | TRBV27 | CASMRAGGYQETQYF
15 | NA | TRBJ2-7 | TRBD1 | TRBV5-4 | CASSIPGQGIREQYF
14 | many | TRBJ1-2 | NA | TRBV7-9 | CASSLTGPKNGYTF
16 | NA | TRBJ1-1 | TRBD1 | TRBV5-1 | CASSSGQGKKNTEAFF
14 | NA | TRBJ1-5 | TRBD1 | TRBV6-5 | CASSSTGGNQPQHF
14 | many | TRBJ1-3 | NA | TRBV9 | CASKRDPTGNTIYF
14 | NA | TRBJ2-7 | TRBD2 | TRBV27 | CASSYREGSYEQYF